This TCR beta chain was sequenced in a study of lymphopenia after photon versus proton radiotherapy. The CDR3 runs to 14 residues. With V trimmed by 6 bases and J by 3 bases, 8 bases remained unmatched. Germline values: CDR1 SQVTM, CDR2 ANQGSEA. Measured with immunoSEQ multiplex PCR; TCRdb has only the in-frame clones, and not every one. The table lists about 70,000 clones, 92% of them singletons, with around 2% in the top ten. This sequence originates from a woman aged 40 to 55 with cholangiocarcinoma. The gene calls are TRBV29-1 and TRBJ2-1; 7 positions agree with TRBD2. The sample consisted of peripheral blood, taken from a patient treated with photon-based radiotherapy. CDR3 nucleotide sequence: TGCAGCGTGAGAGGGCGGGGGATCTACAATGAGCAGTTCTTC. Its translation: CSVRGRGIYNEQFF.